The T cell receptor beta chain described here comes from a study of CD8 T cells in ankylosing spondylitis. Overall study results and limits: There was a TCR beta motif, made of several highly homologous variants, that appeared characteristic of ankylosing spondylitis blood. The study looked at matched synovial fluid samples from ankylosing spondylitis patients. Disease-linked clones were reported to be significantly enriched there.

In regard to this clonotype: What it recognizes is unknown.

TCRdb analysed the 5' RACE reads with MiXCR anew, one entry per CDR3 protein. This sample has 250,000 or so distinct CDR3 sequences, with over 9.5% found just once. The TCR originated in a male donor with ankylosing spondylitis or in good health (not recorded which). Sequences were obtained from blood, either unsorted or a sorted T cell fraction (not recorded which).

The CDR3 nucleotides are TGTGCCACCAGTGGGAGCCAGCTAGATACGCAGTATTTT. Its protein is CATSGSQLDTQYF. The V gene is TRBV24-1, the J gene TRBJ2-3; D is uncertain. V dropped 5 bases and J dropped 5 bases, with 10 bases sitting between them. Germline loops: CDR1 KGHDR, CDR2 SFDVKD. The CDR3 covers 13 residues.